The 22 T cell receptor beta chains below were found in one sample sequenced in a study of shared T cell receptors in the human thymus. Sequenced by immunoSEQ multiplex PCR; TCRdb stores in-frame clones only, minus some. This table holds roughly 500,000 clones, around three quarters found once. These data are also associated with another study on human thymus T cells.

Material for sequencing was thymocytes. The receptors here all came from a boy less than two years old with a congenital heart defect.

V is TRBV15 and J is TRBJ2-1; TRBD2 is a possible D gene (5 bases). The CDR3 is 16 residues long. Germline V gene sequence: CDR1 LNHNV, CDR2 YYDKDF (reference sequence). V lost 0 bases and J lost 3, with 12 bases in between. The CDR3 reads CATSREVGVIYNEQFF. The CDR3 DNA follows: TGTGCCACCAGCAGAGAGGTGGGAGTAATCTACAATGAGCAGTTCTTC.

The rearrangement joins TRBV2 to TRBJ1-5, with a weak D call TRBD1 (5 bases). Germline values: CDR1 SNHLY, CDR2 FYNNEI. The ends were cut back, 8 bases at V and 3 bases at J, with 11 bases in the middle. The CDR3 is 13 residues long. CDR3 protein: CASGAVSNQPQHF. In DNA form, the CDR3 reads TGTGCCAGCGGGGCGGTTTCCAATCAGCCCCAGCATTTT.

CDR3: CASSLAPNRGLYGYTF. The DNA for the CDR3 is TGTGCCAGCAGCTTAGCACCTAACAGGGGCCTCTATGGCTACACCTTC. The rearrangement joins TRBV7-9 to TRBJ1-2; 7 bases map to TRBD1. The V segment lost 0 bases and the J segment 4 bases; nucleotides outside the gene matches: 8. The CDR3 covers 16 residues. Germline CDR1 is SEHNR and CDR2 is FQNEAQ (reference sequence).

The V call is TRBV25-1, the J call TRBJ1-5; 7 bases align to TRBD1. The germline gives CDR1 MGHDK, CDR2 SYGVNS. The CDR3 runs to 16 residues. J was trimmed by 4 bases and V by 2 bases; bases with no gene match: 8. CDR3 protein: CASSEIPDRENQPQHF. CDR3 in DNA: TGTGCCAGCAGTGAAATCCCCGACAGGGAAAATCAGCCCCAGCATTTT.

V is TRBV15 and J is TRBJ1-5, with D possibly TRBD1 on 5 matching bases. The germline gives CDR1 LNHNV, CDR2 YYDKDF (reference sequence). CDR3 length equals 16 residues. V lost 2 bases and J 6 bases, leaving 17 bases between the germline ends. DNA of the CDR3: TGTGCCACCAGCAGAAAGGTGCTGGAAGGGGCTCAGCCCCAGCATTTT. Translation gives CATSRKVLEGAQPQHF.

The chain couples TRBV4-2 to TRBJ1-5; 7 bases align to TRBD1. Germline assignment: CDR1 LGHNA and CDR2 YNFKEQ. With V trimmed by 1 base and J by 2 bases, 5 bases remained unmatched. The CDR3 extends over 16 amino acids. The CDR3 loop is CASSQGPTGGNQPQHF. The CDR3 DNA sequence: TGTGCCAGCAGCCAAGGGCCTACAGGGGGCAATCAGCCCCAGCATTTT.

The chain is built from TRBV7-9 and TRBJ2-2, with D tentatively TRBD2 (5 bases). With 1 base removed from V and 6 bases from J, the gap between germline ends came to 18 bases. The CDR3 covers 17 residues. Per the germline V gene, CDR1 is SEHNR and CDR2 is FQNEAQ (reference sequence). CDR3 in amino acids: CASSLVRAVFPSGELFF. CDR3 in DNA: TGTGCCAGCAGCTTAGTGAGGGCAGTTTTTCCGTCCGGGGAGCTGTTTTTT.

The CDR3 region is CASSQVRRAPLIAKNIQYF. DNA for the CDR3: TGCGCCAGCAGCCAAGTAAGGAGGGCCCCGTTGATAGCCAAAAACATTCAGTACTTC. V gene TRBV4-3 combines with J gene TRBJ2-4; the D gene is possibly TRBD2 (6 bases). The CDR3 spans 19 residues. In germline, CDR1 is LGHNA, CDR2 YSLEER. V gave up 1 base and J gave up 0 bases, with 19 bases separating them.

This chain joins TRBV15 and TRBJ1-4; no firm D call. The CDR3 contains 16 residues. Germline assignment: CDR1 LNHNV and CDR2 YYDKDF (reference sequence). Trimming left V 1 base short and J 0 bases short, with 9 bases between. CDR3 bases: TGTGCCACCAGCAGAGTGGTCGGGGCAACTAATGAAAAACTGTTTTTT. This gives the protein CATSRVVGATNEKLFF.

V gene TRBV7-6 combines with J gene TRBJ2-3; 10 bases align to TRBD2. The CDR3 is made up of 18 amino acids. V lost 3 bases to trimming and J lost 3 bases; unmatched junction nucleotides: 12. CDR1 and CDR2 (germline): SGHVS, FNYEAQ. The CDR3, as DNA: TGTGCCAGCAGCTTGTCAGCGGGAGGGCCAAGGAGGACAGATACGCAGTATTTT. Translating gives CASSLSAGGPRRTDTQYF. Full variable domain (remainder filled in from reference TRBV7-6 and TRBJ2-3): GAGVSQSPRYKVTKRGQDVALRCDPISGHVSLYWYRQALGQGPEFLTYFNYEAQQDKSGLPNDRFSAERPEGSISTLTIQRTEQRDSAMYRCASSLSAGGPRRTDTQYFGPGTRLTVL.

The J gene is TRBJ2-1, the V gene TRBV29-1; 10 bases line up with TRBD2. Looked up from germline, CDR1 is SQVTM and CDR2 is ANQGSEA. The CDR3 has 15 amino acids. The V gene end was trimmed by 0 bases and the J gene end by 9 bases; junction bases not matched to a gene: 8. CDR3 DNA: TGCAGCGTTGAAGATGGAGGGACTAGCGTTATTGAGCAGTTCTTC. It specifies CSVEDGGTSVIEQFF.

This clone was picked up a small number of times. The rearrangement uses TRBV7-9 and TRBJ2-1; the match to TRBD1 covers 9 bases. V lost 0 bases and J lost 8; bases outside the gene matches: 11. Germline V gene data show CDR1 as SEHNR and CDR2 as FQNEAQ (reference sequence). This CDR3 contains 17 residues. CDR3: CASSLANPGQGSDEQFF. CDR3 sequence (DNA): TGTGCCAGCAGCTTAGCGAACCCGGGACAGGGATCGGATGAGCAGTTCTTC.

The chain joins TRBV28 to TRBJ2-3; 7 nucleotides line up with TRBD1. The CDR3 has 16 amino acids. CDR1 is MDHEN and CDR2 is SYDVKM in the germline V gene. Germline trimming cut 7 bases from V and 5 bases from J; bases unmatched to any gene: 15. The CDR3 region has the DNA TGTGCCAGCACCCAGAAGACAGGGCCGTTTCGAGATACGCAGTATTTT. It codes for CASTQKTGPFRDTQYF.

The chain combines TRBV27 with TRBJ2-2; 12 positions match TRBD1. The ends lost 7 bases at V and 1 base at J; junction bases unmatched: 4. Germline V gene data show CDR1 as MNHEY and CDR2 as SMNVEV (reference sequence). The CDR3 is 16 residues long. CDR3 amino acids: CASTGDRGLNTGELFF. The CDR3 nucleotides are TGTGCCAGCACCGGGGACAGGGGGCTGAACACCGGGGAGCTGTTTTTT.

This rearrangement joins TRBV5-4 to TRBJ1-2; 7 nucleotides align to TRBD1. J lost 0 bases, V lost 4 bases, and 12 bases had no gene match. The germline gives CDR1 SGHNT, CDR2 YYREEE (reference sequence). CDR3 length equals 17 residues. The CDR3 reads CASSLTPGTATNYGYTF. CDR3 DNA: TGTGCCAGCAGCCTAACCCCTGGGACAGCCACTAACTATGGCTACACCTTC.

The gene calls are TRBV7-2 and TRBJ2-5, with a tentative D call TRBD2 (6 bases). This CDR3 has 16 residues. V lost 1 base, J lost 1 base, and 13 bases lay in between. Germline V gene sequence: CDR1 SGHTA, CDR2 FQGNSA. The CDR3 DNA follows: TGTGCCAGCAGCTTAGGGACGGCGGGGAGCCAAGAGACCCAGTACTTC. The encoded protein is CASSLGTAGSQETQYF.

This chain connects TRBV27 to TRBJ2-7, with 9 bases identical to TRBD2. J was trimmed by 5 bases and V by 5 bases; bases with no gene match: 4. The CDR3 covers 13 residues. Germline V gives CDR1 MNHEY, CDR2 SMNVEV (reference sequence). CDR3 nucleotides: TGTGCCAGCAGTATAGCGGGAGAGGACGAGCAGTACTTC. Residues: CASSIAGEDEQYF.

Here the CDR3 reads CASGLAGTTDTQYF. CDR3 coding DNA: TGTGCCAGCGGACTAGCGGGGACCACAGATACGCAGTATTTT. The chain is built from TRBV7-8 and TRBJ2-3; TRBD2 agrees at 12 bases. The CDR3 spans 14 residues. Losses at the gene ends were 8 bases for V and 2 bases for J; bases not matched to a gene: 2. Per germline, CDR1 SGHVS and CDR2 FQNEAQ. The whole variable domain, remainder taken from reference TRBV7-8 and TRBJ2-3, is GAGVSQSPRYKVAKRGQDVALRCDPISGHVSLFWYQQALGQGPEFLTYFQNEAQLDKSGLPSDRFFAERPEGSVSTLKIQRTQQEDSAVYLCASGLAGTTDTQYFGPGTRLTVL.

The genes are TRBV28 and TRBJ1-2, with D unresolved. The CDR3 sequence is 16 residues long. V lost 7 bases and J lost 7, with 25 bases in between. Germline loops: CDR1 MDHEN, CDR2 SYDVKM. In DNA, the CDR3 is TGTGCCAGCATCCTCGAGAGATCCGCTTTGCTTGGTGGCTACACCTTC. It is translated as CASILERSALLGGYTF.

This clone was observed once. The CDR3 region is CASSLAGLGTEAFF. CDR3 DNA: TGTGCCAGCAGCTTGGCGGGGTTAGGGACTGAAGCTTTCTTT. V and J are TRBV5-5 and TRBJ1-1; D gene uncertain. Germline-derived CDR1 and CDR2 are SGHKS and YYEKEE (reference sequence). The V and J ends lost 0 bases and 5 bases respectively, with 11 bases between them. This CDR3 is built from 14 residues.

This sequence joins TRBV6-1 and TRBJ1-5; 7 bases align to TRBD1. V gave up 5 bases and J gave up 7 bases; unmatched junction bases: 11. Germline loops: CDR1 MNHNS, CDR2 SASEGT. The CDR3 contains 15 residues. Here the CDR3 reads CASSPKDRLGQPQHF. The DNA for the CDR3 is TGTGCCAGCAGTCCAAAGGACAGGCTCGGGCAGCCCCAGCATTTT.

As regards this clone: The same CDR3 arises from other DNA sequences in this sample as well. The rearrangement joins TRBV15 to TRBJ2-7, with D perhaps TRBD1 (6 bases). This CDR3 contains 14 residues. The ends were cut back, 0 bases at V and 3 bases at J, with 9 bases in the middle. The V gene's germline CDR1 is LNHNV and CDR2 YYDKDF (reference sequence). The CDR3 DNA reads TGTGCCACCAGCAGAGACAGGGGTAGCTACGAGCAGTACTTC. As protein: CATSRDRGSYEQYF.